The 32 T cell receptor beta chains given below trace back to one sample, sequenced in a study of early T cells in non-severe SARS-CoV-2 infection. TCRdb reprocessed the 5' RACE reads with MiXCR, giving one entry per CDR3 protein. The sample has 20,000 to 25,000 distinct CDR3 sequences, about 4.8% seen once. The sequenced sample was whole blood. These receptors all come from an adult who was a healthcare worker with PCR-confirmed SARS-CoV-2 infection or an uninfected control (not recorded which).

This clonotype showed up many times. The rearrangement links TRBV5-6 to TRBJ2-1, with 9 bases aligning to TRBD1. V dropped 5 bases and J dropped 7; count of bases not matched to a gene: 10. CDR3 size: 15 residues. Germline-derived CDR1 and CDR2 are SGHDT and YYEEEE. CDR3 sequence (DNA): TGTGCCAGCAGTCAGCCTTGGACAGGGGTGAATGAGCAGTTCTTC. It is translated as CASSQPWTGVNEQFF.

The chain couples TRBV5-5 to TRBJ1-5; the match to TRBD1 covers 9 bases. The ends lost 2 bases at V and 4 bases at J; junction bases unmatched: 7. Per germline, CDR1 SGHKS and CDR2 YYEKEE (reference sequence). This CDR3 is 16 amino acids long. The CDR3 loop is CASSFLPGTGNQPQHF. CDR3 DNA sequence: TGTGCCAGCAGCTTCCTTCCCGGGACAGGGAATCAGCCCCAGCATTTT.

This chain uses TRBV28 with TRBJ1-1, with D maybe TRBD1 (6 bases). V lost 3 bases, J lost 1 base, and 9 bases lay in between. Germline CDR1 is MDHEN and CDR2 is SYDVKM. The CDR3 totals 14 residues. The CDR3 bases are TGTGCCAGCAGTTTGAGGGGGTGGAACACTGAAGCTTTCTTT. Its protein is CASSLRGWNTEAFF.

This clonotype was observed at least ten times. CDR3 DNA: TGTGCCAGCAGTCCCGGGGGTCTTTCCTACGAGCAGTACTTC. Residues: CASSPGGLSYEQYF. V and J are TRBV25-1 and TRBJ2-7, with a weak D call TRBD2 (6 bases). V was pared by 5 bases and J by 1 base, with 12 bases between. This CDR3 comprises 14 residues. The germline gives CDR1 MGHDK, CDR2 SYGVNS.

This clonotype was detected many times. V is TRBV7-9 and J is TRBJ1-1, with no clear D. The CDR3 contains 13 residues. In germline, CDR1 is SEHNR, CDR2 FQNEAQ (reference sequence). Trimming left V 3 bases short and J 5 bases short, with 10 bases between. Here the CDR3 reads CASSFGVETEAFF. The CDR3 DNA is TGTGCCAGCAGCTTCGGGGTGGAAACTGAAGCTTTCTTT.

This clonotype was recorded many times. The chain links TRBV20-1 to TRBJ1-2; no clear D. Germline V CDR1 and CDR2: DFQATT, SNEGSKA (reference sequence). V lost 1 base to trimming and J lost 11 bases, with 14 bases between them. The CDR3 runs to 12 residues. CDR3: CSARANTVDYTF. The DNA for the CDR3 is TGCAGTGCTAGAGCTAACACCGTCGATTACACCTTC.

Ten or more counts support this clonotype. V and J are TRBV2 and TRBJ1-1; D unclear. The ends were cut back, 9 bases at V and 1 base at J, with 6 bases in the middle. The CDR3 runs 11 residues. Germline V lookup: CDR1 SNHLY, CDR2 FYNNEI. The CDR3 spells CAREENTEAFF. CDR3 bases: TGTGCCAGAGAGGAGAACACTGAAGCTTTCTTT. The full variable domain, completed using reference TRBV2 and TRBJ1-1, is EPEVTQTPSHQVTQMGQEVILRCVPISNHLYFYWYRQILGQKVEFLVSFYNNEISEKSEIFDDQFSVERPDGSNFTLKIRSTKLEDSAMYFCAREENTEAFFGQGTRLTVV.

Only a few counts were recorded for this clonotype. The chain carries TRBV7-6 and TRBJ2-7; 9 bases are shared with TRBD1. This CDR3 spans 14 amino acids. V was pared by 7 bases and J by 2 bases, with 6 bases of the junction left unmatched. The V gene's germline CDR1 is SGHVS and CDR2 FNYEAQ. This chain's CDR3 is CASIEGTGTYEQYF. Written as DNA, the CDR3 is TGTGCCAGCATCGAGGGGACAGGGACCTACGAGCAGTACTTC.

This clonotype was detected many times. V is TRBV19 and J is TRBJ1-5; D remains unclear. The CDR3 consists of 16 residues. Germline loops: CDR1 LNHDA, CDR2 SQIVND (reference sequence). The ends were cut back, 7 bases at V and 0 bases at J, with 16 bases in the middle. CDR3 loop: CASTPRGEYSNQPQHF. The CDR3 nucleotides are TGTGCCAGTACCCCGCGGGGAGAATATAGCAATCAGCCCCAGCATTTT.

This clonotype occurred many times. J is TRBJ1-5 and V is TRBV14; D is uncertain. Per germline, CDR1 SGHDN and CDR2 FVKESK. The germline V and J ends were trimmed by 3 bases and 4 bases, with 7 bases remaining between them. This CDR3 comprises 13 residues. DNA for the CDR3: TGTGCCAGCAGCCAGGAAGGGAATCAGCCCCAGCATTTT. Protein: CASSQEGNQPQHF.

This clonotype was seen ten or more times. Here the CDR3 DNA reads TGCAGCGTTGTTGGCCGGACCCTCTGGGGTGGCTACACCTTC. It codes for CSVVGRTLWGGYTF. The chain carries TRBV29-1 and TRBJ1-2; D is ambiguous. The CDR3 loop spans 14 amino acids. Germline assignment: CDR1 SQVTM and CDR2 ANQGSEA. Trimming removed 4 bases from V and 7 bases from J, with 19 bases in between.

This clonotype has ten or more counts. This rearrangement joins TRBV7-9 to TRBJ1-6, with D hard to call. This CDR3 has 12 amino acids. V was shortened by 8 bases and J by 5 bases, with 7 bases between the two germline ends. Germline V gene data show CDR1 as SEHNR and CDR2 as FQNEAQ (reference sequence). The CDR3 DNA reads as TGTGCCAGCCTGAGGGATAATTCACCCCTCCACTTT. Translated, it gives CASLRDNSPLHF.

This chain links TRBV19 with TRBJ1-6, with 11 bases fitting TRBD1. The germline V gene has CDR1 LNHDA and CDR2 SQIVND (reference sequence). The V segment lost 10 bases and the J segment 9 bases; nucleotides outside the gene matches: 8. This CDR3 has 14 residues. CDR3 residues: CATRTGTGGSPLHF. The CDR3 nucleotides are TGTGCCACACGAACCGGGACAGGGGGTTCACCCCTCCACTTT.

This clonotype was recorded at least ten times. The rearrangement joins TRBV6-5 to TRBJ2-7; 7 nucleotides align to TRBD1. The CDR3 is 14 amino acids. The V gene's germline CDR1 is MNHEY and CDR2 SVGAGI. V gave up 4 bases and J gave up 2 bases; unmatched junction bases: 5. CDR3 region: CASSSTGTAYEQYF. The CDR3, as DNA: TGTGCCAGCAGTTCAACCGGGACAGCCTACGAGCAGTACTTC.

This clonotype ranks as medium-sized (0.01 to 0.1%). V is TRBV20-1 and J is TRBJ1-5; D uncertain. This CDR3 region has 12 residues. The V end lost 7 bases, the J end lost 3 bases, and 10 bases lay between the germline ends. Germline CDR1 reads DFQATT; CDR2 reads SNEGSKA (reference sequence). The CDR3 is CSGKGYNQPQHF. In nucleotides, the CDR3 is TGCAGTGGGAAGGGCTACAATCAGCCCCAGCATTTT.

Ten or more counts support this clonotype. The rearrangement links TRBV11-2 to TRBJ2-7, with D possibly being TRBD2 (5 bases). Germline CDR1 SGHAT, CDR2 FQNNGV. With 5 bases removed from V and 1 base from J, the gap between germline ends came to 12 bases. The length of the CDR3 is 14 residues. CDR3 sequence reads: CASSRGYSSYEQYF. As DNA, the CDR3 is TGTGCCAGCAGCCGAGGGTACTCTTCCTACGAGCAGTACTTC.

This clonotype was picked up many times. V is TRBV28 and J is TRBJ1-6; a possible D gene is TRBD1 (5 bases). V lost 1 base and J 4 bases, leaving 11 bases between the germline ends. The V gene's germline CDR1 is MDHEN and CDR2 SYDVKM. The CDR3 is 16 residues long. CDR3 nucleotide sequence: TGTGCCAGCAGTTTATACCGGGGGGAGTATAATTCACCCCTCCACTTT. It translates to CASSLYRGEYNSPLHF. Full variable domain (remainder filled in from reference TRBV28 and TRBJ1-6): DVKVTQSSRYLVKRTGEKVFLECVQDMDHENMFWYRQDPGLGLRLIYFSYDVKMKEKGDIPEGYSVSREKKERFSLILESASTNQTSMYLCASSLYRGEYNSPLHFGNGTRLTVT.

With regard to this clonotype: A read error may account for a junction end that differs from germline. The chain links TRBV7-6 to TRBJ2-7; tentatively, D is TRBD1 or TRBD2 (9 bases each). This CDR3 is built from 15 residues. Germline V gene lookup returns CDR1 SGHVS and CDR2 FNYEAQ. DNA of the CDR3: TGTGTCAGCAGCTTAGCGGGGGACAGGGCCTACGAGCAGTACTTC. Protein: CVSSLAGDRAYEQYF.

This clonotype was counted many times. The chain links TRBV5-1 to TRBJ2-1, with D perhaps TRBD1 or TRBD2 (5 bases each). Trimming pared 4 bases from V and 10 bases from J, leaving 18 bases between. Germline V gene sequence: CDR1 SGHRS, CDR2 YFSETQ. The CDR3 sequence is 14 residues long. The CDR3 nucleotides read TGCGCCAGCAGCGTCTCCGACTATCGGGACGAGCAGTTCTTC. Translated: CASSVSDYRDEQFF.

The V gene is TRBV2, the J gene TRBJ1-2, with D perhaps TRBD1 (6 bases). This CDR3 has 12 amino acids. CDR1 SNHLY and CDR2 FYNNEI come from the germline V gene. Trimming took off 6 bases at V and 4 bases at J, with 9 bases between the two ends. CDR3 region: CASRSGAYGYTF. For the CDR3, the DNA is TGTGCCAGCAGATCGGGGGCCTATGGCTACACCTTC.

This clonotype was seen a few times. The CDR3 region is CASSFDRGTGELFF. The CDR3 DNA reads as TGTGCCAGTAGTTTCGACAGGGGCACCGGGGAGCTGTTTTTT. V is TRBV19 and J is TRBJ2-2, with 8 bases matching TRBD1. Trimming cost V 5 bases and J 4 bases; bases outside gene matches: 3. The length of the CDR3 is 14 residues. Germline V gives CDR1 LNHDA, CDR2 SQIVND (reference sequence).

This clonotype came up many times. CDR3 amino acids: CASKGHTNTEAFF. For the CDR3, the DNA is TGTGCCAGTAAAGGACACACGAACACTGAAGCTTTCTTT. The chain links TRBV27 to TRBJ1-1; D perhaps matches TRBD1 (5 bases). Germline CDR1 MNHEY, CDR2 SMNVEV (reference sequence). The CDR3 is 13 residues long. With 9 bases removed from V and 1 base from J, the gap between germline ends came to 12 bases.

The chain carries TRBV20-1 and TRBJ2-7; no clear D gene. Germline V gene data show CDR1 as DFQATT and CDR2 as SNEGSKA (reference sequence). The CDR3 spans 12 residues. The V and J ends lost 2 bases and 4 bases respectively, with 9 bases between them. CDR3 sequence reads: CSARKGIYEQYF. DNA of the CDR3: TGCAGTGCTAGAAAGGGTATATACGAGCAGTACTTC.

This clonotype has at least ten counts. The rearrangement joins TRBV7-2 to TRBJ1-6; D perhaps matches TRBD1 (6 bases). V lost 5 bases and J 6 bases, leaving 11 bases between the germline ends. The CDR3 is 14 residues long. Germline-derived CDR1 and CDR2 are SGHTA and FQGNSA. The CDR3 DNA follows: TGTGCCAGCAGCCCGAGGACAGTTAATTCACCCCTCCACTTT. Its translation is CASSPRTVNSPLHF.

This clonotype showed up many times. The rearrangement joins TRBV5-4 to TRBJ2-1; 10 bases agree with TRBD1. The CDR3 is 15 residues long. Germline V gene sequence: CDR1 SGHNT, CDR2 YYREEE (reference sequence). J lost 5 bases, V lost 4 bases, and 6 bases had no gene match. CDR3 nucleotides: TGTGCCAGCAGCGACCCCGGGACAGGGGACAATGAGCAGTTCTTC. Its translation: CASSDPGTGDNEQFF.

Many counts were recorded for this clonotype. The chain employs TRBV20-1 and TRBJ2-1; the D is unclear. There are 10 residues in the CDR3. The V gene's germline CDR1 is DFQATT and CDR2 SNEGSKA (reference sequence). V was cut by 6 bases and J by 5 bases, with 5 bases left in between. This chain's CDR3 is CSATHNEQFF. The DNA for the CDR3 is TGCAGTGCCACCCACAATGAGCAGTTCTTC.

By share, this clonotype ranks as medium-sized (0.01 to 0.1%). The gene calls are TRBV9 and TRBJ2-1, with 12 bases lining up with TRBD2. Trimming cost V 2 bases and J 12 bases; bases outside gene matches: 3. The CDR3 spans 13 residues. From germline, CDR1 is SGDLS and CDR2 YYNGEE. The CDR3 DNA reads TGTGCCAGCAGCGTTACTAGCGGGAGGCGGCAGTTCTTC. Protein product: CASSVTSGRRQFF.

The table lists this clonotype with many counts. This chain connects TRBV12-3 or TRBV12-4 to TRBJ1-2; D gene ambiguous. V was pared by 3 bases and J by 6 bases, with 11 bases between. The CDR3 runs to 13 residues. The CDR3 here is CASSFAGRDGYTF. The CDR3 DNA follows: TGTGCCAGCAGTTTCGCCGGTAGGGATGGCTACACCTTC.

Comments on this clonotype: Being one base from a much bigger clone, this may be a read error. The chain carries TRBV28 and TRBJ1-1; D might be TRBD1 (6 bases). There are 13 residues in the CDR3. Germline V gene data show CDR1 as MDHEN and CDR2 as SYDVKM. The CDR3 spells CASGELSGTKAFF. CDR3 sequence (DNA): TGTGCCTCAGGGGAGCTTTCGGGCACTAAAGCTTTCTTT. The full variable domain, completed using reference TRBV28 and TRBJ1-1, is DVKVTQSSRYLVKRTGEKVFLECVQDMDHENMFWYRQDPGLGLRLIYFSYDVKMKEKGDIPEGYSVSREKKERFSLILESASTNQTSMYLCASGELSGTKAFFGQGTRLTVV.

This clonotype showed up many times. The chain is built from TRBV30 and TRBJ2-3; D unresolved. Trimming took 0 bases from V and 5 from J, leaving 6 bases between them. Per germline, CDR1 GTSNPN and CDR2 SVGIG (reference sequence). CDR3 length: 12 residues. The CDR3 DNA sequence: TGTGCCTGGAGTGTTAATGTAGATACGCAGTATTTT. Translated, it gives CAWSVNVDTQYF. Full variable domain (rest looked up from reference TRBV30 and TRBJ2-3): SQTIHQWPATLVQPVGSPLSLECTVEGTSNPNLYWYRQAAGRGLQLLFYSVGIGQISSEVPQNLSASRPQDRQFILSSKKLLLSDSGFYLCAWSVNVDTQYFGPGTRLTVL.

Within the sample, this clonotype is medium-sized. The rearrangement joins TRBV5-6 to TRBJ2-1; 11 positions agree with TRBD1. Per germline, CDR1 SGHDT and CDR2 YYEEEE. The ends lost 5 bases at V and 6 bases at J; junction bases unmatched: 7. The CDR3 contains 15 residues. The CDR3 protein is CASSRPGTGGNEQFF. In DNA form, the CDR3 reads TGTGCCAGCAGTAGGCCGGGGACAGGGGGCAATGAGCAGTTCTTC. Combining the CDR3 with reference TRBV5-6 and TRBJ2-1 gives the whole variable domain DAGVTQSPTHLIKTRGQQVTLRCSPKSGHDTVSWYQQALGQGPQFIFQYYEEEERQRGNFPDRFSGHQFPNYSSELNVNALLLGDSALYLCASSRPGTGGNEQFFGPGTRLTVL.

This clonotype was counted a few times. The CDR3 DNA is TGTGCCAGCAGGATGACAGGGGATGCGACTGAAGCTTTCTTT. Protein sequence: CASRMTGDATEAFF. This chain joins TRBV12-3 or TRBV12-4 and TRBJ1-1, with TRBD1 matching over 8 bases. This CDR3 contains 14 residues. The V segment lost 6 bases and the J segment 5 bases; nucleotides outside the gene matches: 8.